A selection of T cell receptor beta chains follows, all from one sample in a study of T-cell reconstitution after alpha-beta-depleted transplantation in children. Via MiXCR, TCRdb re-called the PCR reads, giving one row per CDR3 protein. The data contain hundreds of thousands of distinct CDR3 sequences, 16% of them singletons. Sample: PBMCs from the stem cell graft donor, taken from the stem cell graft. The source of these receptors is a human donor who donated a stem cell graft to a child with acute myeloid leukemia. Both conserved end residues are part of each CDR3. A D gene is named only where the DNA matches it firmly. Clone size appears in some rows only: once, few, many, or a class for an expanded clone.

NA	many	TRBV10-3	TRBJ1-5	TGTGCCATCAGTGAGTCGAAAGGACTGCTGGATCAGCCCCAGCATTTT	CAISESKGLLDQPQHF
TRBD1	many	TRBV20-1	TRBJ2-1	TGCAGTACTTACCCGGACAGGGGAGTCGGCAATGAGCAGTTCTTC	CSTYPDRGVGNEQFF
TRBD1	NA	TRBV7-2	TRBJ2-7	TGTGCCAGCAGCTCAGGGACAGGGAAAATCGGCGAGCAGTACTTC	CASSSGTGKIGEQYF
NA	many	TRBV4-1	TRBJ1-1	TGCGCCAGCAGCCAAGAAAGGAACACTGAAGCTTTCTTT	CASSQERNTEAFF
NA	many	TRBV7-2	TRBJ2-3	TGTGCCAGCAGCCATAGTATCGGGGGATTCACAGATACGCAGTATTTT	CASSHSIGGFTDTQYF
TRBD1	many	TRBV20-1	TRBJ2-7	TGCAGTGCAAAGGACAGGGCCCACGAGCAGTACTTC	CSAKDRAHEQYF
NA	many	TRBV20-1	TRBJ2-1	TGCAGTGCTAGAGACCCGGCAGTTGAGCAGTTCTTC	CSARDPAVEQFF
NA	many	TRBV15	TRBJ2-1	TGTGCCACCAGCAGAGATCTACTGGATCCCAATGAGCAGTTCTTC	CATSRDLLDPNEQFF
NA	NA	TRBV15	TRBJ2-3	TGTGCCACCAGCAGAGACAGGACTAGCACAGATACGCAGTATTTT	CATSRDRTSTDTQYF
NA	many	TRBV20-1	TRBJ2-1	TGCAGTGCTAGCCCCGACGACTCCTACAATGAGCAGTTCTTC	CSASPDDSYNEQFF
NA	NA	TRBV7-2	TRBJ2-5	TGTGCCAGCAGCTTAGTCCAGGGGTCGTCGAAGACCCAGTACTTC	CASSLVQGSSKTQYF
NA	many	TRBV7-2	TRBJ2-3	TGTGCCAGCAGCTTAGACCCCCCCAGTACGCAGTATTTT	CASSLDPPSTQYF
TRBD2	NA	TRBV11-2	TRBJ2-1	TGTGCCAGCAGCCCTTTTGGGGGACTAGTCGACAATGAGCAGTTCTTC	CASSPFGGLVDNEQFF
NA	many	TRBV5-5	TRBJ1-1	TGTGCCAGCAGGGCGGAGGGGGTTATCAACACTGAAGCTTTCTTT	CASRAEGVINTEAFF
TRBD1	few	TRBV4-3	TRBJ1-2	TGCGCCAGCAGCCAAGATCGCCCACTGACAGGGCGGGATGGCTACACCTTC	CASSQDRPLTGRDGYTF
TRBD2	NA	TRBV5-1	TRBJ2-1	TGCGCCAGCAGCTTGGCTAGCGGGGGGATCTACAATGAGCAGTTCTTC	CASSLASGGIYNEQFF
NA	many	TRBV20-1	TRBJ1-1	TGCAGTGCTAGAATGGACGGTGAAGCTTTCTTT	CSARMDGEAFF